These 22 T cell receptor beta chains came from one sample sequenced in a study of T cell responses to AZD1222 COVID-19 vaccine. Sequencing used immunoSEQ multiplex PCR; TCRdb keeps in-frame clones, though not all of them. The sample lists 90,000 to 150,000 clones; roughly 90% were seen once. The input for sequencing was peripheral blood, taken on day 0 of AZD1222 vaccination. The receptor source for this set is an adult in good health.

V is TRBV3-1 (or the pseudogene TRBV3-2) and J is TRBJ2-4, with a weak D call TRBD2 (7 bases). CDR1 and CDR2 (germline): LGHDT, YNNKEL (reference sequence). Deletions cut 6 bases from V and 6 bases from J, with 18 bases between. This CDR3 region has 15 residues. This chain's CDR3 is CASSRRGGAGNIQYF. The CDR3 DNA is TGTGCCAGCAGTCGCCGTGGGGGGGCTGGAAACATTCAGTACTTC.

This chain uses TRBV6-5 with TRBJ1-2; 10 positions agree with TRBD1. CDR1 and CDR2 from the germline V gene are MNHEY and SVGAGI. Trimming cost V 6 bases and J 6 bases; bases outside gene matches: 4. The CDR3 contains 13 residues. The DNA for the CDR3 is TGTGCCAGCAGCCCGACAGGGGGCAATGGCTACACCTTC. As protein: CASSPTGGNGYTF.

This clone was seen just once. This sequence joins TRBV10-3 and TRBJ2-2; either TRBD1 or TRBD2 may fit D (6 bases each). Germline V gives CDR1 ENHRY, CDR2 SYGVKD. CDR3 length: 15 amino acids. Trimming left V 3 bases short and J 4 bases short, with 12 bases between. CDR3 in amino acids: CAISDLQGGTGELFF. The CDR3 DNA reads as TGTGCCATCAGTGATCTACAGGGAGGCACCGGGGAGCTGTTTTTT.

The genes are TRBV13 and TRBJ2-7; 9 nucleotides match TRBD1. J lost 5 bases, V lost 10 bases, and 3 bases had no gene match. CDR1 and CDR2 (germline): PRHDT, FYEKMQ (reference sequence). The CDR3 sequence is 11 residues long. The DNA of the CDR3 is TGTGCCATGGACAGGGGAAACGAGCAGTACTTC. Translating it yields CAMDRGNEQYF.

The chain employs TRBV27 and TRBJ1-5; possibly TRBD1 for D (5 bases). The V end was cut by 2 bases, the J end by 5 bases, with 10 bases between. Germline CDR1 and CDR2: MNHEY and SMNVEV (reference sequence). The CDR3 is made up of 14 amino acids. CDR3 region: CASSLIGGDQPQHF. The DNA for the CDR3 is TGTGCCAGCAGTTTAATTGGGGGGGATCAGCCCCAGCATTTT.

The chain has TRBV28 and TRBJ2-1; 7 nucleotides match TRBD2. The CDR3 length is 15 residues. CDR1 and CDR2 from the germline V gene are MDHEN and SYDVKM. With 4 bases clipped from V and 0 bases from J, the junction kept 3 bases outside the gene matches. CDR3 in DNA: TGTGCCAGCAGTTCAGCGGGAAGCTCCTACAATGAGCAGTTCTTC. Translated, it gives CASSSAGSSYNEQFF.

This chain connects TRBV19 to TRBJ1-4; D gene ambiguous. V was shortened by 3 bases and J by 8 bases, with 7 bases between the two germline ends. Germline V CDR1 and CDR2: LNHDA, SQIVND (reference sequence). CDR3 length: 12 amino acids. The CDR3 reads CASSIRIEKLFF. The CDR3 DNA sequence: TGTGCCAGTAGTATCCGGATCGAAAAACTGTTTTTT.

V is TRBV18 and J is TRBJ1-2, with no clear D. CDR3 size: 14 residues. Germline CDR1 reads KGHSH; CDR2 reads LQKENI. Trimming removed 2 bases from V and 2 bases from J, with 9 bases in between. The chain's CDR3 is CASSPGAENYGYTF. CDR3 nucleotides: TGTGCCAGCTCACCAGGAGCAGAAAACTATGGCTACACCTTC.

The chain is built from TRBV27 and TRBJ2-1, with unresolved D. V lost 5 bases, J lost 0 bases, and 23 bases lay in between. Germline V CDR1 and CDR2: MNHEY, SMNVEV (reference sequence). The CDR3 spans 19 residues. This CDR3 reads CASSSFNPSEWSSYNEQFF. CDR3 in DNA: TGTGCCAGCAGTAGCTTTAACCCCTCCGAGTGGAGCTCCTACAATGAGCAGTTCTTC.

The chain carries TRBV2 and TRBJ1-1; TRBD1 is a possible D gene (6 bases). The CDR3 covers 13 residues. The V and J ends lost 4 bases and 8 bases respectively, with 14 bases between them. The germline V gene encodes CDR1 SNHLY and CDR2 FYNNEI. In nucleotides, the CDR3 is TGTGCCAGCAGTGTGCAGGGCACAGGGGAAGCTTTCTTT. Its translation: CASSVQGTGEAFF.

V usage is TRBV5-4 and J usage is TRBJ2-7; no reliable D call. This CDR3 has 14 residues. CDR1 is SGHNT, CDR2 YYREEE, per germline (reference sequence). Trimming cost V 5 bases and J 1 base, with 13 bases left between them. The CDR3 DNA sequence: TGTGCCAGCAGGGATAGCTTTTTGTCCTACGAGCAGTACTTC. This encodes CASRDSFLSYEQYF. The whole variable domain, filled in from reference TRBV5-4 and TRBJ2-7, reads ETGVTQSPTHLIKTRGQQVTLRCSSQSGHNTVSWYQQALGQGPQFIFQYYREEENGRGNFPPRFSGLQFPNYSSELNVNALELDDSALYLCASRDSFLSYEQYFGPGTRLTVT.

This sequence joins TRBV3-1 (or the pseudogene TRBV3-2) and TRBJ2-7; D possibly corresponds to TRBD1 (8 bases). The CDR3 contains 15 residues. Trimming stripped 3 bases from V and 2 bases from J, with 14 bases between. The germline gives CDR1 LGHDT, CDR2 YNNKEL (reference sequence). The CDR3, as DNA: TGTGCCAGCAGCCAGAACAGGGGGGGAGCCTACGAGCAGTACTTC. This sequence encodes CASSQNRGGAYEQYF.

CDR3 nucleotide sequence: TGTGCCAGCAGAGCACAGGGGAATGAGCAGTTCTTC. Translation gives CASRAQGNEQFF. The chain is built from TRBV12-3 or TRBV12-4 and TRBJ2-1, with 7 bases aligning to TRBD1. Germline trimming cut 6 bases from V and 7 bases from J; bases unmatched to any gene: 3. The length of the CDR3 is 12 residues.

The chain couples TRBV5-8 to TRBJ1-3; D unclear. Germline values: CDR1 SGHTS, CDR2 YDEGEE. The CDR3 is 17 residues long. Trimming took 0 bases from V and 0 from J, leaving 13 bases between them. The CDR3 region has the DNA TGTGCCAGCAGCTTGGGAGTTGCAATCCTCTCTGGAAACACCATATATTTT. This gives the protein CASSLGVAILSGNTIYF.

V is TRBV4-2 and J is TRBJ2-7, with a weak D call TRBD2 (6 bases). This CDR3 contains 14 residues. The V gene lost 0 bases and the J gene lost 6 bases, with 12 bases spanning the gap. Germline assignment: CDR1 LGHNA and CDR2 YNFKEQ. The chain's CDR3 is CASSQDWEDREQYF. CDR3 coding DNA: TGTGCCAGCAGCCAAGACTGGGAGGATCGCGAGCAGTACTTC.

This chain's CDR3 is CASSKPGLAGGPYEQYF. Here the CDR3 DNA reads TGTGCCAGCTCAAAGCCGGGACTAGCGGGAGGGCCCTACGAGCAGTACTTC. The chain recombines TRBV18 with TRBJ2-7; TRBD2 matches at 16 bases. The V and J ends lost 5 bases and 2 bases, in that order; junction bases with no gene match: 6. This CDR3 contains 17 residues. The V gene's germline CDR1 is KGHSH and CDR2 LQKENI.

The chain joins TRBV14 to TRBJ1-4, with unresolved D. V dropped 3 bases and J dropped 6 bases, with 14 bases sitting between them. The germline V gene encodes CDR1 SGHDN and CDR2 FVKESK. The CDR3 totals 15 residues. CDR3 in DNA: TGTGCCAGCAGCCACCCCGACGGGCCTTATGAAAAACTGTTTTTT. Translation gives CASSHPDGPYEKLFF.

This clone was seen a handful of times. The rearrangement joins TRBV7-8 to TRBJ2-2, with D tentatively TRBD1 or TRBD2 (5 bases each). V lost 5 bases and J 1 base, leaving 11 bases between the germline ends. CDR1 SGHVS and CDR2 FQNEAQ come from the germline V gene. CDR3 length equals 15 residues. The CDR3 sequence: CASSLGPENTGELFF. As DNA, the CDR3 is TGTGCCAGCAGCCTGGGACCAGAGAACACCGGGGAGCTGTTTTTT.

The CDR3 reads CASSPTGLVNEKLFF. The CDR3 nucleotides are TGTGCCAGCTCCCCAACCGGACTGGTAAATGAAAAACTGTTTTTT. The chain has TRBV18 and TRBJ1-4; D not certain. V was cut by 6 bases and J by 5 bases, with 16 bases left in between. The CDR3 runs to 15 residues. Germline V CDR1 and CDR2: KGHSH, LQKENI.

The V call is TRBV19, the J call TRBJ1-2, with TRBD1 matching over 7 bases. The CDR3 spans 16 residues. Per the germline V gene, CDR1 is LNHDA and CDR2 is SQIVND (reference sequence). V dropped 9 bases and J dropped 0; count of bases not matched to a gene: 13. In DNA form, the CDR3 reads TGTGCCAGCGCTATAAAGGCAGGGACAGCTAACTATGGCTACACCTTC. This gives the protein CASAIKAGTANYGYTF.

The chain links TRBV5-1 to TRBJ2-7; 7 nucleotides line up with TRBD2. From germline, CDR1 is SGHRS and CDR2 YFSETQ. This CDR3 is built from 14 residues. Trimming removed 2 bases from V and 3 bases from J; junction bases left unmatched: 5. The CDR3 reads CASSFSSGVYEQYF. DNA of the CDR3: TGCGCCAGCAGCTTTTCTAGCGGTGTCTACGAGCAGTACTTC.

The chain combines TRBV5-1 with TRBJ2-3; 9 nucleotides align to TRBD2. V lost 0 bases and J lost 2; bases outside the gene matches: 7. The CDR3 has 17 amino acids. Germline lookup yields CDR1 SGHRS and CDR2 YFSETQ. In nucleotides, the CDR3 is TGCGCCAGCAGCTTGGGTCGGCTAGCGGGGAACACAGATACGCAGTATTTT. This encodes CASSLGRLAGNTDTQYF.